This T cell receptor delta chain was retrieved from a study of gammadelta T cells in human blood. TCRdb re-called the RT-PCR reads using CATT. Here the sample spans several hundred delta-chain clones, almost 60% being singletons. Note on this clone: A read error is likely here: a far larger clone is one base away.

The germline CDR1 and CDR2 sequences are TVYSNPD and GDNSRS (reference sequence). There are 21 residues in the CDR3. V usage is TRDV3 and J usage is TRDJ1; D might be TRDD3 (8 bases). Sequenced input: non-Vgamma9Vdelta2 gamma-delta T cells from cord blood. This TCR derives from a newborn. CDR3 in amino acids: CALSLSSYSLGGDPYTDKLIF. In nucleotides, the CDR3 is TGTGCCCTTAGCTTGAGTTCCTACTCACTGGGGGGGGACCCGTACACCGATAAACTCATCTTT.